Following are 15 T cell receptor beta chains from one sample sequenced in a study of CD8+CD57+ T cells in acquired aplastic anemia. Individuals selected for sequencing had exhibited CD8+CD57+ cell expansion on flow cytometry. The use of genomic DNA as template underpinned the TCR beta VDJ and CDR3 profiling. Using its own MiXCR run on the reads, TCRdb lists one record per CDR3 protein. Here the sample spans 250,000 to 350,000 distinct CDR3 sequences, about three fifths being singletons. The sample comprised sorted CD4+, CD8+, or CD8+CD57+ T cells (not recorded which) from PBMCs. These receptors were collected from a human donor with aplastic anemia.

A few counts support this clonotype. The chain carries TRBV7-8 and TRBJ1-2, with D possibly TRBD1 on 6 matching bases. The V and J ends lost 6 bases and 0 bases respectively, with 17 bases between them. Germline loops: CDR1 SGHVS, CDR2 FQNEAQ. The CDR3 runs 16 residues. The CDR3 nucleotides are TGTGCCAGCAGTCCAGGGGCTGGGAGCGCTAACTATGGCTACACCTTC. Its protein product is CASSPGAGSANYGYTF.

Ten or more counts support this clonotype. Sequence at one end of the junction differs from germline and may be a read error. This chain joins TRBV12-3 or TRBV12-4 and TRBJ2-4; 7 nucleotides line up with TRBD1. This CDR3 is 14 amino acids long. Here the CDR3 reads CASNDRNRGNIQYF. In DNA, the CDR3 is TGTGCTAGCAACGACAGGAACAGGGGCAACATTCAGTACTTC.

With respect to this clonotype: One base away lies a much larger clone, so this may be a sequencing read error. This chain uses TRBV19 with TRBJ2-2; 14 bases map to TRBD2. Per germline, CDR1 LNHDA and CDR2 SQIVND (reference sequence). CDR3 length equals 18 residues. V dropped 6 bases and J dropped 5; count of bases not matched to a gene: 11. In DNA, the CDR3 is TGTGCCAGTAGCCGCGGACTAGCGGGAGGACTAAGAACCGGGGAGCTGTTTTTT. Translation gives CASSRGLAGGLRTGELFF. Together with reference TRBV19 and TRBJ2-2, the CDR3 gives the full variable domain: DGGITQSPKYLFRKEGQNVTLSCEQNLNHDAMYWYRQDPGQGLRLIYYSQIVNDFQKGDIAEGYSVSREKKESFPLTVTSAQKNPTAFYLCASSRGLAGGLRTGELFFGEGSRLTVL.

This clonotype has a handful of counts. The chain has TRBV20-1 and TRBJ2-7; TRBD2 might be the D (6 bases). V lost 7 bases to trimming and J lost 9 bases, with 16 bases between them. The CDR3 length is 11 residues. Looked up from germline, CDR1 is DFQATT and CDR2 is SNEGSKA (reference sequence). CDR3 sequence: CSVQGPGGQYF. The CDR3, as DNA: TGCAGTGTCCAGGGCCCCGGGGGGCAGTACTTC.

The chain combines TRBV15 with TRBJ2-5; D possibly corresponds to TRBD2 (5 bases). Trimming pared 4 bases from V and 2 bases from J, leaving 8 bases between. In germline, CDR1 is LNHNV, CDR2 YYDKDF (reference sequence). The CDR3 runs 13 residues. The DNA for the CDR3 is TGTGCCACCAGCACAGGACTGCAAGAGACCCAGTACTTC. It is translated as CATSTGLQETQYF.

The chain recombines TRBV10-3 with TRBJ1-1; D is possibly TRBD1 (6 bases). The CDR3 totals 15 residues. With 7 bases removed from V and 4 bases from J, the gap between germline ends came to 19 bases. Germline CDR1 reads ENHRY; CDR2 reads SYGVKD. The chain's CDR3 is CAITPGVSVGTEAFF. In nucleotides, the CDR3 is TGTGCCATCACCCCAGGGGTGTCTGTTGGCACTGAAGCTTTCTTT.

The V call is TRBV7-9, the J call TRBJ1-2, with D unclear. This CDR3 has 14 residues. The germline V gene has CDR1 SEHNR and CDR2 FQNEAQ (reference sequence). V was pared by 3 bases and J by 0 bases, with 8 bases between. The CDR3 sequence is CASSFWATNYGYTF. The CDR3 DNA sequence: TGTGCCAGCAGCTTTTGGGCTACTAACTATGGCTACACCTTC.

This clonotype was detected many times. The V call is TRBV7-9, the J call TRBJ2-3; D unresolved. From germline, CDR1 is SEHNR and CDR2 FQNEAQ (reference sequence). This CDR3 comprises 14 residues. The V end lost 1 base, the J end lost 4 bases, and 9 bases lay between the germline ends. The DNA of the CDR3 is TGTGCCAGCAGCTTAGATTTGGCCGCAGATACGCAGTATTTT. Its protein is CASSLDLAADTQYF.

The sample holds a few counts of this clonotype. The rearrangement uses TRBV9 and TRBJ2-1; D unclear. This CDR3 has 17 amino acids. Between the trimmed V and J ends, which lost 5 bases and 5 bases, there was a span of 23 bases. Germline assignment: CDR1 SGDLS and CDR2 YYNGEE. The CDR3 is CASSEMDATAGNNEQFF. The CDR3 DNA is TGTGCCAGCAGTGAAATGGACGCCACGGCCGGCAACAATGAGCAGTTCTTC. Together with reference TRBV9 and TRBJ2-1, the CDR3 gives the full variable domain: DSGVTQTPKHLITATGQRVTLRCSPRSGDLSVYWYQQSLDQGLQFLIQYYNGEERAKGNILERFSAQQFPDLHSELNLSSLELGDSALYFCASSEMDATAGNNEQFFGPGTRLTVL.

The sample holds many counts of this clonotype. The V call is TRBV19, the J call TRBJ1-5, with 7 bases matching TRBD1. The CDR3 loop spans 15 amino acids. V lost 4 bases to trimming and J lost 7 bases; unmatched junction nucleotides: 10. CDR1 is LNHDA, CDR2 SQIVND, per germline (reference sequence). CDR3 sequence (DNA): TGTGCCAGTAGTACCGGCTGGGACAGTAAACAGCCCCAGCATTTT. Translated: CASSTGWDSKQPQHF.

This clonotype was detected only a few times. The rearrangement joins TRBV20-1 to TRBJ1-6, with D unresolved. Trimming removed 1 base at V and 9 bases at J, with 7 bases between. The germline CDR1 and CDR2 sequences are DFQATT and SNEGSKA (reference sequence). The CDR3 loop spans 12 amino acids. As DNA, the CDR3 is TGCAGTGCTAGAGTCGCGAGTTCACCCCTCCACTTT. Translating gives CSARVASSPLHF.

Ten or more counts support this clonotype. The rearrangement joins TRBV5-8 to TRBJ2-6; a possible D gene is TRBD2 (5 bases). Looked up from germline, CDR1 is SGHTS and CDR2 is YDEGEE. V was cut by 0 bases and J by 4 bases, with 11 bases left in between. CDR3 length: 16 amino acids. CDR3 sequence: CASSLGWTAGANVLTF. The DNA of the CDR3 is TGTGCCAGCAGCTTGGGGTGGACTGCCGGGGCCAACGTCCTGACTTTC.

V and J are TRBV5-1 and TRBJ2-5, with D possibly being TRBD1 (7 bases). Germline CDR1 is SGHRS and CDR2 is YFSETQ. This CDR3 is 16 amino acids long. V lost 3 bases to trimming and J lost 1 base, with 16 bases between them. CDR3 nucleotides: TGCGCCAGCAGCTGGGGGACAGCCGGGGGCCAAGAGACCCAGTACTTC. Translation gives CASSWGTAGGQETQYF.

This chain joins TRBV7-2 and TRBJ1-4; no clear D. Trimming pared 1 base from V and 8 bases from J, leaving 5 bases between. This CDR3 is built from 12 residues. CDR1 SGHTA and CDR2 FQGNSA come from the germline V gene. The CDR3: CASSLGTEKLFF. CDR3 nucleotides: TGTGCCAGCAGCTTAGGGACCGAAAAACTGTTTTTT.

The table lists this clonotype with many counts. This chain links TRBV5-5 with TRBJ2-3, with D unresolved. The CDR3 extends over 13 amino acids. Trimming stripped 2 bases from V and 6 bases from J, with 10 bases between. Germline V lookup: CDR1 SGHKS, CDR2 YYEKEE (reference sequence). The CDR3 loop is CASSFLDPDTQYF. CDR3 bases: TGTGCCAGCAGCTTCCTGGATCCGGATACGCAGTATTTT.